The rows below give T cell receptor beta chains drawn from one sample of a study of long-term antiretroviral therapy in people with HIV. Data came from immunoSEQ multiplex PCR; TCRdb stores just in-frame clones and leaves some out. The table records fewer than 40,000 clones, around 83% of them present only once. This specimen was unsorted PBMCs, taken 3.1 years after starting antiretroviral therapy. The receptors stem from a woman aged 45 to 65 with HIV. The CDR3 runs from the conserved cysteine through the conserved F or W. A D gene is named only where the DNA matches it firmly. Part of the rows lack a size; the others show once, few, many or a class for expanded clones.

v_gene	d_gene	j_gene	abundance	CDR3aa	CDR3nt
TRBV9	NA	TRBJ1-5	NA	CASSGARAGQPQHF	TGTGCCAGCAGCGGGGCCAGGGCGGGACAGCCCCAGCATTTT
TRBV2	TRBD2	TRBJ2-2	NA	CASRLAGGTGELFF	TGTGCCAGCCGACTAGCGGGGGGCACCGGGGAGCTGTTTTTT
TRBV30	NA	TRBJ1-3	NA	CAWKILTNSGNTIYF	TGTGCCTGGAAAATACTGACCAACTCTGGAAACACCATATATTTT
TRBV5-1	TRBD1	TRBJ2-7	NA	CASRGQNLYEQYF	TGCGCCAGCAGGGGACAGAATCTCTACGAGCAGTACTTC
TRBV2	NA	TRBJ2-2	NA	CASSESGAAGELFF	TGTGCCAGCAGTGAATCAGGGGCGGCCGGGGAGCTGTTTTTT
TRBV2	NA	TRBJ2-7	once	CASSEPGQANLYEQYF	TGTGCCAGCAGTGAACCGGGGCAGGCTAACCTATACGAGCAGTACTTC
TRBV27	NA	TRBJ1-1	NA	CASSLGPLNTEAFF	TGTGCCAGCAGTTTAGGCCCTCTGAACACTGAAGCTTTCTTT
TRBV7-2	NA	TRBJ1-2	NA	CASSLNGGSLYGYTF	TGTGCCAGCAGTCTCAATGGGGGTTCCCTCTATGGCTACACCTTC
TRBV5-1	TRBD2	TRBJ2-5	NA	CASKTSGGGLETQYF	TGCGCCAGCAAGACTAGCGGGGGGGGCCTAGAGACCCAGTACTTC
TRBV4-3	NA	TRBJ2-2	NA	CASSQEIGVHGELFF	TGCGCCAGCAGCCAAGAAATCGGGGTGCACGGGGAGCTGTTTTTT
TRBV11-1	NA	TRBJ1-5	few	CASSSIGMAVGPQHF	TGTGCCAGCAGCAGCATTGGGATGGCCGTCGGGCCCCAGCATTTT
TRBV5-4	NA	TRBJ2-7	NA	CASSADPFAYEQYF	TGTGCCAGCAGCGCAGACCCATTCGCCTACGAGCAGTACTTC
TRBV5-1	NA	TRBJ2-3	NA	CASSLVRRVDTQYF	TGCGCCAGCAGCTTGGTGCGTCGGGTAGATACGCAGTATTTT
TRBV5-4	NA	TRBJ1-2	NA	CASSPSPGTRKGYTF	TGTGCCAGCAGTCCCAGTCCGGGTACTAGAAAGGGCTACACCTTC
TRBV4-1	NA	TRBJ1-3	NA	CASSQDLWEGGNTIYF	TGCGCCAGCAGCCAAGATCTCTGGGAGGGCGGAAACACCATATATTTT
TRBV27	TRBD1	TRBJ1-5	NA	CASSSGQGNQPQHF	TGTGCCAGCAGTTCGGGACAGGGGAATCAGCCCCAGCATTTT
TRBV14	NA	TRBJ1-2	NA	CASSRDRVYGYTF	TGTGCCAGCAGCCGAGACAGAGTCTATGGCTACACCTTC
TRBV5-1	TRBD2	TRBJ2-3	NA	CASSLGVTSLTDTQYF	TGCGCCAGCAGCTTGGGGGTGACTAGCCTTACAGATACGCAGTATTTT
TRBV25-1	NA	TRBJ1-2	NA	CASSEPGAGLGYTF	TGTGCCAGCAGTGAACCAGGGGCGGGTCTTGGCTACACCTTC
TRBV4-1	NA	TRBJ2-2	once	CASSLDRSGELFF	TGCGCCAGCAGCCTTGACCGCTCCGGGGAGCTGTTTTTT
TRBV6-4	NA	TRBJ2-1	once	CASSDSRPYNEQFF	TGTGCCAGCAGTGACTCGAGGCCTTACAATGAGCAGTTCTTC
TRBV14	NA	TRBJ2-7	NA	CASSQVRRPSYEQYF	TGTGCCAGCAGCCAAGTACGGAGACCGTCCTACGAGCAGTACTTC
TRBV10-3	NA	TRBJ1-2	NA	CAIRGDGYTF	TGTGCCATCAGGGGGGATGGCTACACCTTC
TRBV30	NA	TRBJ1-2	NA	CAWRADRKDGYTF	TGTGCCTGGAGAGCGGACAGAAAAGATGGCTACACCTTC